A single TCR beta chain is shown here with its context. No antigen is known for it. MiXCR was run by TCRdb on the reads, yielding one entry per CDR3 protein. The sample consists of some 590,000 distinct CDR3 sequences, just under 40% of them appearing once. This sample is part of a study of T cell repertoires in cytomegalovirus infection. About the research overall: Alongside well-studied HLA-B-restricted CMV epitopes, recently identified HLA-C-restricted CMV epitopes were also used. CMV infection plus the matching HLA type was flagged by public TCR beta signatures.

Study findings and constraints: Totalled public TCR beta family frequency picked out people who carried CMV plus the relevant HLA. Ex vivo responses were dominated by HLA-C-restricted CMV-specific TCR beta clonotypes.

The sample here was cultured PBMCs, taken from culture after CMV antigen stimulation. The receptor's source is a human donor in good health (CMV status not recorded). Some clones in this sample may be carry-over from other donors' samples.

The CDR3 reads CASSVGVSNQPQHF. CDR3 nucleotides: TGTGCCAGCAGCGTGGGGGTTAGCAATCAGCCCCAGCATTTT. This chain connects TRBV9 to TRBJ1-5, with TRBD1 as a possible D gene (5 bases). CDR1 and CDR2 (germline): SGDLS, YYNGEE. Deletions cut 2 bases from V and 0 bases from J, with 6 bases between. The CDR3 loop spans 14 amino acids.